These T cell receptor beta chains were read from a single sample in a study of T cells in Graves' hyperthyroidism and ophthalmopathy. Each CDR3 protein is one row after TCRdb ran MiXCR on the multiplex PCR reads. Seen here are some 180,000 distinct CDR3 sequences, about 15% observed once, and the top ten hold roughly 50%. The sample taken for sequencing was blood. These receptors were collected from a woman in her 50s with Graves' hyperthyroidism. Both conserved end residues are part of each CDR3. A D gene is named only where the DNA matches it firmly. Clone size appears in some rows only: once, few, many, or a class for an expanded clone.

clone_size	d_call	v_call	j_call	cdr3_aa	cdr3_nt
many	.	TRBV20-1	TRBJ2-3	CSAGRTVTSTDTQYF	TGCAGTGCTGGAAGGACAGTTACTAGCACAGATACGCAGTATTTT
many	.	TRBV13	TRBJ2-1	CASSWSDGNEQFF	TGTGCCAGCAGCTGGTCGGACGGGAATGAGCAGTTCTTC
many	.	TRBV29-1	TRBJ1-2	CSVDGGFYGYTF	TGCAGCGTTGACGGGGGATTTTATGGCTACACCTTC
many	.	TRBV7-6	TRBJ1-2	CASSLDEGFTYGYTF	TGTGCCAGCAGCTTAGACGAAGGGTTCACCTATGGCTACACCTTC
many	.	TRBV20-1	TRBJ1-6	CSANRGEDSPLHF	TGCAGTGCGAATCGGGGGGAGGATTCACCCCTCCACTTT
.	.	TRBV10-3	TRBJ2-1	CAIGETGNSYNEQFF	TGTGCCATCGGTGAGACTGGAAACTCCTACAATGAGCAGTTCTTC
few	TRBD1	TRBV7-9	TRBJ2-2	CASSLLGQEATGELFF	TGTGCCAGCAGCTTACTGGGACAGGAGGCCACCGGGGAGCTGTTTTTT
many	.	TRBV7-9	TRBJ1-1	CASSLRELGTEAFF	TGTGCCAGCAGCTTAAGGGAGTTGGGCACTGAAGCTTTCTTT
many	.	TRBV7-9	TRBJ2-7	CACGGRGYEQYF	TGTGCCTGCGGGGGCCGGGGCTACGAGCAGTACTTC
many	.	TRBV28	TRBJ1-1	CASTNRAQSRWTEAFF	TGTGCCAGCACCAATAGGGCACAGAGCCGGTGGACTGAAGCTTTCTTT
few	TRBD2	TRBV4-2	TRBJ2-5	CASSQGNPSGQETQYF	TGTGCCAGCAGCCAAGGCAACCCTAGCGGTCAAGAGACCCAGTACTTC
many	.	TRBV6-6	TRBJ1-5	CASSYSKQSRPQHF	TGTGCCAGCAGTTACTCGAAGCAATCGCGGCCCCAGCATTTT
many	TRBD1	TRBV3-1	TRBJ1-2	CASSRTGTGVFGYTF	TGTGCCAGCAGCCGAACCGGGACAGGGGTTTTCGGCTACACCTTC
many	TRBD1	TRBV29-1	TRBJ2-3	CSVVEQGATDTQYF	TGCAGCGTTGTTGAACAGGGGGCAACAGATACGCAGTATTTT
few	.	TRBV10-1	TRBJ2-7	CASSDGTPGNEQYF	TGCGCCAGCAGTGATGGGACACCGGGAAACGAGCAGTACTTC
.	.	TRBV4-1	TRBJ1-1	CASSQRQSKYTEAFF	TGCGCCAGCAGCCAACGACAGTCTAAGTACACTGAAGCTTTCTTT
many	.	TRBV20-1	TRBJ2-1	CSASAAGSSYNEQFF	TGCAGTGCTAGTGCTGCAGGGAGCTCCTACAATGAGCAGTTCTTC
many	TRBD2	TRBV20-1	TRBJ2-3	CSARDLAETRVVTDTQYF	TGCAGTGCTAGAGATCTAGCGGAAACCAGGGTTGTTACAGATACGCAGTATTTT
.	.	TRBV27	TRBJ2-5	CASSFGFGSQETQYF	TGTGCCAGCAGTTTCGGGTTTGGATCGCAAGAGACCCAGTACTTC
many	.	TRBV30	TRBJ2-2	CAWGFNVNTGELFF	TGTGCCTGGGGGTTTAACGTGAACACCGGGGAGCTGTTTTTT
many	.	TRBV3-1	TRBJ1-2	CASSQDSWAGGYTF	TGTGCCAGCAGCCAAGATAGTTGGGCCGGGGGCTACACCTTC
.	TRBD2	TRBV19	TRBJ2-3	CASRKREGIPDTQYF	TGTGCCAGTAGAAAGCGGGAGGGAATCCCAGATACGCAGTATTTT
many	.	TRBV6-1	TRBJ2-2	CASRAPGRANTGELFF	TGTGCCAGCAGGGCCCCTGGGCGCGCGAACACCGGGGAGCTGTTTTTT
.	.	TRBV28	TRBJ1-1	CASIPKRGRAFAEAFF	TGTGCCAGCATTCCCAAGAGGGGGAGGGCTTTCGCTGAAGCTTTCTTT
few	.	TRBV9	TRBJ2-1	CASSVYGEKGNEQFF	TGTGCCAGCAGCGTGTATGGCGAGAAGGGTAATGAGCAGTTCTTC
many	.	TRBV6-1	TRBJ2-7	CASSSVLAGSYEQYF	TGTGCCAGCAGTTCAGTTTTGGCAGGCTCCTACGAGCAGTACTTC
many	TRBD2	TRBV13	TRBJ2-1	CASSPTGGPVSNEQFF	TGTGCCAGCAGCCCAACGGGAGGGCCGGTAAGCAATGAGCAGTTCTTC
many	.	TRBV7-3	TRBJ2-1	CASSTDRHNEQFF	TGTGCCAGCAGCACGGACCGCCACAATGAGCAGTTCTTC
many	.	TRBV6-1	TRBJ1-6	CASRNILHSPLHF	TGTGCCAGCAGAAACATTCTCCATTCACCCCTCCACTTT
.	.	TRBV18	TRBJ1-1	CASSPEQSPRAFF	TGTGCCAGCTCACCAGAGCAGTCCCCCCGAGCTTTCTTT
.	.	TRBV11-2	TRBJ2-5	CASSLVGDSEETQYF	TGTGCCAGCAGCTTAGTTGGAGATAGCGAAGAGACCCAGTACTTC
few	.	TRBV2	TRBJ2-3	CARKLHSGVSRKGSTDTQYF	TGTGCCAGAAAACTCCACTCAGGGGTGTCGCGAAAGGGCTCCACAGATACGCAGTATTTT
few	TRBD2	TRBV6-1	TRBJ2-3	CASSVTGGVTDTQYF	TGTGCCAGCAGCGTCACCGGGGGGGTCACAGATACGCAGTATTTT
.	TRBD2	TRBV5-1	TRBJ2-1	CASSFSSGGPNEQFF	TGCGCCAGCAGCTTCTCAAGCGGGGGTCCCAATGAGCAGTTCTTC
.	.	TRBV5-8	TRBJ1-3	CASSLAAGITGNTIYF	TGTGCCAGCAGCTTGGCCGCTGGGATCACTGGAAACACCATATATTTT
.	TRBD2	TRBV19	TRBJ2-1	CASSSPGLAGPYNEQFF	TGTGCCAGTAGTTCCCCGGGACTAGCGGGGCCCTACAATGAGCAGTTCTTC
many	.	TRBV11-3	TRBJ2-1	CASQLWEEDYNEQFF	TGTGCCAGTCAGCTTTGGGAGGAAGATTACAATGAGCAGTTCTTC
many	TRBD1	TRBV12-3/TRBV12-4	TRBJ1-5	CASSSGQGVDQPQHF	TGTGCCAGCAGTTCGGGACAGGGGGTTGATCAGCCCCAGCATTTT
.	TRBD1	TRBV11-3	TRBJ1-6	CASSPRQGPNSPLHF	TGTGCCAGCAGCCCGCGACAGGGACCCAATTCACCCCTCCACTTT
many	TRBD1	TRBV27	TRBJ1-2	CASSLSGQGVYGYTF	TGTGCCAGCAGTTTATCGGGACAGGGTGTCTATGGCTACACCTTC
.	.	TRBV19	TRBJ1-5	CASSRGAPSNQPQHF	TGTGCCAGTAGTCGCGGAGCGCCTTCGAATCAGCCCCAGCATTTT
few	TRBD2	TRBV5-1	TRBJ2-3	CASRASGGADTQYF	TGCGCCAGCAGAGCTAGCGGGGGCGCAGATACGCAGTATTTT
few	.	TRBV14	TRBJ2-3	CASSHLLDTQYF	TGTGCCAGCAGCCATCTACTAGATACGCAGTATTTT
many	.	TRBV11-3	TRBJ2-4	CASSPAKNIQYF	TGTGCCAGCAGCCCAGCCAAAAACATTCAGTACTTC
few	.	TRBV5-4	TRBJ1-6	CASSWGEINSPLHF	TGTGCCAGCAGCTGGGGGGAAATCAATTCACCCCTCCACTTT
once	.	TRBV20-1	TRBJ2-5	CSAREKGVFVFGVAETQCF	TGCAGTGCTAGAGAGAAGGGGGTCTTTGTATTTGGGGTTGCAGAGACCCAGTGCTTC
.	TRBD1	TRBV29-1	TRBJ1-1	CSVADRVGAFF	TGCAGCGTTGCAGACAGGGTGGGAGCTTTCTTT
.	.	TRBV7-6	TRBJ2-5	CASSPRISGAETQYF	TGTGCCAGCAGCCCCCGGATCTCCGGGGCAGAGACCCAGTACTTC
.	TRBD2	TRBV29-1	TRBJ2-7	CSVEDRAGGPYEQYF	TGCAGCGTTGAAGATCGAGCGGGAGGGCCTTACGAGCAGTACTTC
.	.	TRBV19	TRBJ1-5	CASKIRGEYNQPQHF	TGTGCCAGTAAGATCAGGGGCGAGTACAATCAGCCCCAGCATTTT
many	TRBD2	TRBV30	TRBJ2-5	CAWSYLAGEETQYF	TGTGCCTGGAGTTACCTAGCGGGAGAGGAGACCCAGTACTTC
many	TRBD1	TRBV2	TRBJ1-5	CASRDRAVQPQHF	TGTGCCAGCAGAGACAGGGCCGTGCAGCCCCAGCATTTT
many	TRBD2	TRBV7-2	TRBJ2-1	CASSSLAGRRGTQFF	TGTGCCAGCAGCTCACTAGCGGGACGAAGGGGTACGCAGTTCTTC